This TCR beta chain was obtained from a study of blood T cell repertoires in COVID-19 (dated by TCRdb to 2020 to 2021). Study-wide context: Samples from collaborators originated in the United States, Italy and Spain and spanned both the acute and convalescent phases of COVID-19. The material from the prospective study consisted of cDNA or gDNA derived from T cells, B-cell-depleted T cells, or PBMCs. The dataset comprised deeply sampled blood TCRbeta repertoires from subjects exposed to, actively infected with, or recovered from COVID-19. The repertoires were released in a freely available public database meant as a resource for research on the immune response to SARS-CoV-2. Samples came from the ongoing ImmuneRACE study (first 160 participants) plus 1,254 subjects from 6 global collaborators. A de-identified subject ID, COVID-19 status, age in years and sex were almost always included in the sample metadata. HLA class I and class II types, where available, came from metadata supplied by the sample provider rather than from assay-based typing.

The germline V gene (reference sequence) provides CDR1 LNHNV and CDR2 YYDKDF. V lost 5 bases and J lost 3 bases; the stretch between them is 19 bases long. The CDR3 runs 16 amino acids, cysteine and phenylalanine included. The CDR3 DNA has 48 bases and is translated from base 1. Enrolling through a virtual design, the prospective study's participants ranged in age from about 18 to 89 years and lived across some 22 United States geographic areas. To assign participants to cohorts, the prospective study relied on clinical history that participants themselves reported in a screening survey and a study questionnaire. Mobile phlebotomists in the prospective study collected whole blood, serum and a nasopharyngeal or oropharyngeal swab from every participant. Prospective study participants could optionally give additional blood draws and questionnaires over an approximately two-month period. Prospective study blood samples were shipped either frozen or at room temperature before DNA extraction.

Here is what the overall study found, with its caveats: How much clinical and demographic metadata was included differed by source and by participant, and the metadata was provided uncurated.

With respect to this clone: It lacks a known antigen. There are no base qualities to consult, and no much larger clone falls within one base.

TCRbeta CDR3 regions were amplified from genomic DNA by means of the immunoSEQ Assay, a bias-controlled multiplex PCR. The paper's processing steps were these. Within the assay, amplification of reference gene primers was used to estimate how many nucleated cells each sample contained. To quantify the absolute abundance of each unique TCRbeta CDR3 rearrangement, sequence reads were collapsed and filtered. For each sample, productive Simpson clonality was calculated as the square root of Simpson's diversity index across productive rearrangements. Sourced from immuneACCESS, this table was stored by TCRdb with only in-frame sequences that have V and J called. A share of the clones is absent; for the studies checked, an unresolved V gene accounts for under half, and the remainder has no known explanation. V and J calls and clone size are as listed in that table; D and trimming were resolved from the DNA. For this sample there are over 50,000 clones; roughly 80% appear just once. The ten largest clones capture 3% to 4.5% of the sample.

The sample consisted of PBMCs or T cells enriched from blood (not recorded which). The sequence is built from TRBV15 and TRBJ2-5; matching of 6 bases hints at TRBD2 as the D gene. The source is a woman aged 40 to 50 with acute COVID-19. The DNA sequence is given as TGTGCCACCAGCGGGGGACTCCGTAACGCGAAAGAGACCCAGTACTTC. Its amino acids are CATSGGLRNAKETQYF.